The 28 T cell receptor beta chains below come from one sample, sequenced in a study of regulatory T cells in long-lasting Graves disease. For TCR beta, libraries came from iRepertoire HTBI primers and Arm-PCR of CDR3 regions. TCRdb re-derived calls from the multiplex PCR reads in MiXCR, one entry per CDR3 protein. The sample shows under 250,000 distinct CDR3 sequences, 15% to 20% of them seen only once. The time point is: newly diagnosed GD, antithyroid drugs for less than 3 months. Researchers made the TCR library from RNA that was extracted from PBMCs. The data also belong to a second study, concerning T cells in Graves' hyperthyroidism and ophthalmopathy.

The sample consisted of peripheral blood mononuclear cells (PBMCs), taken at new diagnosis, from a patient treated with antithyroid drugs. The source is a woman in her thirties with Graves disease.

Here the CDR3 DNA reads TGTGCCACCAGTGAGGGGGCAGAGTATGGCTACACCTTC. Protein product: CATSEGAEYGYTF. The chain uses TRBV24-1 and TRBJ1-2; D is perhaps TRBD1 (6 bases). V was pared by 4 bases and J by 5 bases, with 10 bases between. This CDR3 has 13 amino acids. Germline lookup yields CDR1 KGHDR and CDR2 SFDVKD.

Points on this clonotype: A far larger clone is one base from this, pointing to a likely read error. Here the CDR3 reads CATSDLAGPSYNEQYF. CDR3 coding DNA: TGTGCCACCAGTGATTTGGCGGGACCCTCCTACAATGAGCAGTACTTC. This chain links TRBV24-1 with TRBJ2-7, with a possible D match to TRBD2 (6 bases). The CDR3 consists of 16 residues. Trimming shortened V by 0 bases and J by 7 bases, and 18 bases separated the two germline ends. CDR1 KGHDR and CDR2 SFDVKD come from the germline V gene.

Ten or more counts support this clonotype. This chain joins TRBV9 and TRBJ1-2; D may be TRBD1 (5 bases). Germline V gene sequence: CDR1 SGDLS, CDR2 YYNGEE. Deletions cut 3 bases from V and 3 bases from J, with 18 bases between. The CDR3 spans 16 residues. The CDR3 is CASSGGLLAVDYGYTF. CDR3 bases: TGTGCCAGCAGCGGGGGACTTCTGGCTGTGGACTATGGCTACACCTTC.

This clonotype has at least ten counts. The V gene is TRBV7-9, the J gene TRBJ1-1; tentatively, D is TRBD1 (5 bases). The V gene lost 2 bases and the J gene lost 10 bases, with 11 bases spanning the gap. The germline V gene has CDR1 SEHNR and CDR2 FQNEAQ (reference sequence). The CDR3 covers 12 residues. The CDR3 protein is CASSLNLGGAFF. CDR3 DNA sequence: TGTGCCAGCAGCTTAAATCTGGGGGGAGCTTTCTTT.

The chain carries TRBV11-2 and TRBJ2-2; the match to TRBD1 covers 9 bases. Germline V gives CDR1 SGHAT, CDR2 FQNNGV. This CDR3 region has 16 residues. With V trimmed by 8 bases and J by 0 bases, 7 bases remained unmatched. This CDR3 reads CASLRTGDANTGELFF. The CDR3 DNA is TGTGCCAGCCTCAGGACAGGGGACGCGAACACCGGGGAGCTGTTTTTT. Full variable domain (missing parts from reference TRBV11-2 and TRBJ2-2): EAGVAQSPRYKIIEKRQSVAFWCNPISGHATLYWYQQILGQGPKLLIQFQNNGVVDDSQLPKDRFSAERLKGVDSTLKIQPAKLEDSAVYLCASLRTGDANTGELFFGEGSRLTVL.

The J gene is TRBJ2-3, the V gene TRBV2, with D possibly TRBD2 on 6 matching bases. CDR1 and CDR2 from the germline V gene are SNHLY and FYNNEI. The V end was cut by 4 bases, the J end by 2 bases, with 13 bases between. The CDR3 contains 15 residues. The CDR3 region is CASSVGGVNTDTQYF. Here the CDR3 DNA reads TGTGCCAGCAGTGTCGGAGGGGTTAACACAGATACGCAGTATTTT.

This clonotype showed up many times. At one end, the junction sequence differs from germline, possibly due to a read error. This chain joins TRBV28 and TRBJ2-1, with 8 bases aligning to TRBD1. The CDR3 loop spans 14 amino acids. Germline V gives CDR1 MDHEN, CDR2 SYDVKM. The CDR3 DNA sequence: TGTGCCAGCAATTTAGGACAGGGCGGTCATGAGCAGTTCTTC. Protein: CASNLGQGGHEQFF.

The table lists this clonotype with many counts. V and J are TRBV27 and TRBJ1-2; possible D gene TRBD1, 6 bases. V was clipped by 5 bases and J by 4 bases, with 11 bases between them. CDR1 MNHEY and CDR2 SMNVEV come from the germline V gene (reference sequence). The CDR3 extends over 13 amino acids. CDR3 region: CASSGGGLYGYTF. The CDR3, as DNA: TGTGCCAGCAGTGGGGGGGGCCTCTATGGCTACACCTTC.

This clonotype occurred many times. The chain couples TRBV5-1 to TRBJ2-7; 8 bases agree with TRBD1. Germline CDR1 and CDR2: SGHRS and YFSETQ. The CDR3 loop spans 14 amino acids. V shed 5 bases and J 0 bases; nucleotides not matched to a gene: 4. CDR3 sequence reads: CASRPDRGSYEQYF. In nucleotides, the CDR3 is TGCGCCAGCAGACCAGACAGGGGCTCCTACGAGCAGTACTTC.

This clonotype was observed many times. This rearrangement joins TRBV7-8 to TRBJ2-3; D gene ambiguous. Per the germline V gene, CDR1 is SGHVS and CDR2 is FQNEAQ. Trimming cost V 5 bases and J 4 bases, with 13 bases left between them. There are 14 residues in the CDR3. As DNA, the CDR3 is TGTGCCAGCAGCCCCCCGTGGGTTTCAGATACGCAGTATTTT. Its protein product is CASSPPWVSDTQYF.

Here the CDR3 reads CASSSQREYNEQFF. The CDR3 DNA is TGTGCCAGCAGCTCACAAAGGGAGTACAATGAGCAGTTCTTC. The chain joins TRBV11-1 to TRBJ2-1; D possibly corresponds to TRBD2 (5 bases). V was trimmed by 4 bases and J by 4 bases, leaving 11 bases between them. Germline CDR1 reads SGHAT; CDR2 reads FQDESV (reference sequence). The length of the CDR3 is 14 residues.

This clonotype was counted between two and nine times. A far larger clone differs by one base, so this is likely a read error. This chain links TRBV2 with TRBJ1-5; D not resolved. V was pared by 3 bases and J by 2 bases, with 8 bases between. The germline gives CDR1 SNHLY, CDR2 FYNNEI. The CDR3 spans 14 residues. CDR3 sequence reads: CASSDEGGNQPQHF. CDR3 in DNA: TGTGCCAGCAGTGACGAGGGAGGCAATCAGCCCCAGCATTTT.

At least ten counts were recorded for this clonotype. CDR3: CASSLFGSGGSYEQYF. CDR3 DNA: TGTGCCAGCAGCTTATTTGGCTCGGGGGGCTCCTACGAGCAGTACTTC. This sequence joins TRBV7-9 and TRBJ2-7; the match to TRBD2 covers 7 bases. V shed 2 bases, J shed 0 bases, and the junction held 7 bases outside the gene matches. The CDR3 is 16 amino acids. Germline-derived CDR1 and CDR2 are SEHNR and FQNEAQ (reference sequence). Full variable domain (missing parts from reference TRBV7-9 and TRBJ2-7): DTGVSQNPRHKITKRGQNVTFRCDPISEHNRLYWYRQTLGQGPEFLTYFQNEAQLEKSRLLSDRFSAERPKGSFSTLEIQRTEQGDSAMYLCASSLFGSGGSYEQYFGPGTRLTVT.

This clonotype was seen repeatedly, ten times or more. The chain carries TRBV7-9 and TRBJ1-4; D is perhaps TRBD1 (5 bases). The V end was cut by 3 bases, the J end by 8 bases, with 19 bases between. This CDR3 contains 16 residues. The V gene's germline CDR1 is SEHNR and CDR2 FQNEAQ (reference sequence). CDR3 DNA sequence: TGTGCCAGCAGCTTCGGCCCCGGGGGGAGGAACGAAAAACTGTTTTTT. It yields the protein CASSFGPGGRNEKLFF.

This clonotype was seen many times. The chain links TRBV5-4 to TRBJ2-2; 11 bases are a match to TRBD1. The CDR3 extends over 15 amino acids. V shed 4 bases, J shed 8 bases, and the junction held 7 bases outside the gene matches. From germline, CDR1 is SGHNT and CDR2 YYREEE (reference sequence). The CDR3 is CASSRPDRGQGELFF. The CDR3 region has the DNA TGTGCCAGCAGCCGACCGGACAGGGGGCAAGGGGAGCTGTTTTTT. Based on the CDR3 plus reference TRBV5-4 and TRBJ2-2, the full variable domain is ETGVTQSPTHLIKTRGQQVTLRCSSQSGHNTVSWYQQALGQGPQFIFQYYREEENGRGNFPPRFSGLQFPNYSSELNVNALELDDSALYLCASSRPDRGQGELFFGEGSRLTVL.

The genes are TRBV10-3 and TRBJ1-1; D gene ambiguous. V was cut by 6 bases and J by 5 bases, with 13 bases left in between. This CDR3 is built from 13 residues. Germline values: CDR1 ENHRY, CDR2 SYGVKD. The CDR3 loop is CAIRTGEGTEAFF. The CDR3 DNA sequence: TGTGCCATCAGGACCGGGGAAGGGACTGAAGCTTTCTTT.

This clonotype has a count of ten or more. CDR3 DNA sequence: TGCAGTGCCCGGAAGACAGGCGCCGAGCAGTACTTC. It is translated as CSARKTGAEQYF. The chain couples TRBV20-1 to TRBJ2-7, with a weak D call TRBD1 (6 bases). The CDR3 loop spans 12 amino acids. The ends were cut back, 6 bases at V and 6 bases at J, with 15 bases in the middle. The germline V gene encodes CDR1 DFQATT and CDR2 SNEGSKA (reference sequence).

In the case of this clonotype: It differs at one base from a far larger clone, so likely a read error. The chain carries TRBV6-1 and TRBJ2-2; 13 nucleotides line up with TRBD2. The J segment lost 4 bases and the V segment lost 8 bases, leaving 1 base of the junction unmatched. Germline assignment: CDR1 MNHNS and CDR2 SASEGT. The CDR3 is 14 residues long. The CDR3 loop reads CASGLAGATGELFF. DNA for the CDR3: TGTGCCAGCGGACTAGCGGGAGCCACCGGGGAGCTGTTTTTT.

This clonotype has a count of ten or more. This chain links TRBV11-2 with TRBJ2-7; 8 bases are shared with TRBD2. Germline loops: CDR1 SGHAT, CDR2 FQNNGV. V shed 8 bases, J shed 2 bases, and the junction held 8 bases outside the gene matches. The CDR3 runs 14 residues. CDR3 sequence: CASATTSGAYEQYF. Written as DNA, the CDR3 is TGTGCCAGCGCAACCACTAGCGGAGCCTACGAGCAGTACTTC.

This clonotype was seen many times. The chain uses TRBV5-6 and TRBJ1-6; 7 nucleotides align to TRBD1. The CDR3 is 16 residues long. V shed 4 bases and J 7 bases; nucleotides not matched to a gene: 11. CDR1 and CDR2 (germline): SGHDT, YYEEEE. The CDR3 region is CASSLRDSRANSPLHF. The DNA for the CDR3 is TGTGCCAGCAGCCTCCGGGACAGCAGGGCCAATTCACCCCTCCACTTT.

V and J are TRBV12-3 or TRBV12-4 and TRBJ1-3; no clear D gene. The CDR3 has 13 residues. V lost 0 bases and J lost 4, with 4 bases in between. The CDR3 coding sequence is TGTGCCAGCAGTTTAGCGCTCGGAAACACCATATATTTT. It codes for CASSLALGNTIYF.

The rearrangement joins TRBV20-1 to TRBJ2-6, with D unresolved. Germline V lookup: CDR1 DFQATT, CDR2 SNEGSKA (reference sequence). Trimming took 0 bases from V and 3 from J, leaving 0 bases between them. This CDR3 spans 12 amino acids. The CDR3 spells CSARDGANVLTF. In DNA, the CDR3 is TGCAGTGCTAGAGATGGGGCCAACGTCCTGACTTTC.

About this clonotype: Since a far larger clone is one base different, this is likely a read error. This chain links TRBV10-3 with TRBJ2-1, with 13 bases identical to TRBD2. After removal of 6 bases from V and 6 bases from J, the junction contained 5 bases not matched to a gene. In germline, CDR1 is ENHRY, CDR2 SYGVKD. The CDR3 has 15 residues. The CDR3 bases are TGTGCCATCAGCTCACGACTAGCGGGGGGCAATGAGCAGTTCTTC. Amino acid sequence: CAISSRLAGGNEQFF.

Many counts were recorded for this clonotype. The chain is built from TRBV19 and TRBJ1-1; TRBD1 might be the D (6 bases). V lost 6 bases, J lost 4 bases, and 12 bases lay in between. Germline CDR1 and CDR2: LNHDA and SQIVND (reference sequence). This CDR3 has 13 residues. CDR3 protein: CASRNRAATEAFF. Written as DNA, the CDR3 is TGTGCCAGTAGAAACAGGGCGGCCACTGAAGCTTTCTTT.

The chain employs TRBV15 and TRBJ2-3; 10 bases are shared with TRBD2. The J segment lost 0 bases and the V segment lost 3 bases, leaving 0 bases of the junction unmatched. CDR1 and CDR2 from the germline V gene are LNHNV and YYDKDF (reference sequence). This CDR3 is 15 amino acids long. CDR3 bases: TGTGCCACCAGCAGGACTAGCGGGAGCACAGATACGCAGTATTTT. It codes for CATSRTSGSTDTQYF.

This clonotype was observed many times. The chain couples TRBV2 to TRBJ1-5; the match to TRBD1 covers 9 bases. The CDR3 totals 15 residues. The V segment lost 6 bases and the J segment 4 bases; nucleotides outside the gene matches: 7. Germline V gene sequence: CDR1 SNHLY, CDR2 FYNNEI. CDR3 in DNA: TGTGCCAGCAGCTCACCAGACAGGGGGAATCAGCCCCAGCATTTT. It translates to CASSSPDRGNQPQHF.

This clonotype was counted many times. V usage is TRBV12-3 or TRBV12-4 and J usage is TRBJ2-1; perhaps TRBD2 as D (7 bases). The CDR3 consists of 13 residues. V was trimmed by 5 bases and J by 8 bases, leaving 13 bases between them. CDR3 coding DNA: TGTGCCAGCAGTAGCTGGGGGGGCGATGAGCAGTTCTTC. Translation: CASSSWGGDEQFF.

This clonotype was seen repeatedly, ten times or more. The chain has TRBV10-3 and TRBJ2-1; D may correspond to TRBD1 or TRBD2 (7 bases each). Germline V gives CDR1 ENHRY, CDR2 SYGVKD. This CDR3 has 16 amino acids. With 7 bases removed from V and 7 bases from J, the gap between germline ends came to 23 bases. The DNA of the CDR3 is TGTGCCATCACCGATGTGGACAGCGGGACAGCAAATGAGCAGTTCTTC. Protein: CAITDVDSGTANEQFF.